These T cell receptor beta chains were read from a single sample in a study of graft-versus-host responses after intestinal transplantation. Sequenced by immunoSEQ multiplex PCR; TCRdb stores in-frame clones only, minus some. The repertoire holds 90,000 to 150,000 clones, with 85% to 95% as singletons. These receptors are not linked to any known antigen. The material sequenced was unstimulated CD4+ T cells sorted from spleen or lymph node cells, taken before intestinal transplant. These receptors originate from a human donor who received an intestinal transplant. CDR3s include the opening cysteine and the closing phenylalanine or tryptophan. The order of the fields is clone size, D gene, V gene, J gene, CDR3 protein, CDR3 DNA. A D gene is named only where the DNA matches it firmly. Size tells how often a clone was seen (once, few, many) or the class of an expanded clone, and some rows leave it out.

>once|NA|TRBV18|TRBJ2-7
CASSPLAEGEQYF
TGTGCCAGCTCACCACTTGCCGAGGGCGAGCAGTACTTC
>once|TRBD2|TRBV13|TRBJ2-3
CASSLRRIAGGDTQYF
TGTGCCAGCAGCTTAAGGCGAATAGCGGGAGGGGATACGCAGTATTTT
>NA|TRBD1|TRBV28|TRBJ1-2
CASSWDRTRAGYTF
TGTGCCAGCAGTTGGGACAGGACCCGCGCGGGCTACACCTTC
>NA|NA|TRBV4-2|TRBJ1-3
CASSQDFLTGTGNTIYF
TGTGCCAGCAGCCAAGATTTTTTAACAGGGACTGGAAACACCATATATTTT
>NA|NA|TRBV29-1|TRBJ2-6
CSVPRGGGPGANVLTF
TGCAGCGTCCCCAGGGGAGGAGGGCCTGGGGCCAACGTCCTGACTTTC
>NA|NA|TRBV2|TRBJ1-5
CASSDEGFYSNQPQHF
TGTGCCAGCAGTGACGAAGGGTTTTATAGCAATCAGCCCCAGCATTTT
>once|NA|TRBV27|TRBJ2-3
CASSNKLYTQYF
TGTGCCAGCAGTAACAAACTTTATACGCAGTATTTT
>NA|TRBD2|TRBV11-2|TRBJ2-7
CASSSGLAGNYEQYF
TGTGCCAGCAGCTCCGGACTAGCGGGTAATTACGAGCAGTACTTC
>NA|TRBD2|TRBV28|TRBJ2-6
CASNSGGTTFRGANVLTF
TGTGCCAGCAATTCCGGCGGGACTACCTTCCGCGGGGCCAACGTCCTGACTTTC
>NA|TRBD2|TRBV7-3|TRBJ2-1
CASSPSGPSGPNEQFF
TGTGCCAGCAGCCCCTCAGGGCCTAGCGGGCCCAATGAGCAGTTCTTC
>NA|NA|TRBV6-5|TRBJ2-1
CASSPIGGSYNEQFF
TGTGCCAGCAGCCCTATTGGGGGCAGTTACAATGAGCAGTTCTTC
>NA|NA|TRBV5-1|TRBJ2-7
CASSLVPGPESYEQYF
TGCGCCAGCAGCTTGGTACCAGGGCCCGAATCCTACGAGCAGTACTTC
>NA|TRBD1|TRBV6-6|TRBJ2-1
CASSPPGTGVDEQFF
TGTGCCAGCAGTCCACCCGGAACAGGGGTCGATGAGCAGTTCTTC
>NA|TRBD2|TRBV19|TRBJ2-7
CASSPGGRNYEQYF
TGTGCCAGTAGTCCTGGCGGGAGGAACTACGAGCAGTACTTC
>few|NA|TRBV28|TRBJ1-5
CASAPSNQPQHF
TGTGCCAGCGCACCTAGCAATCAGCCCCAGCATTTT
>NA|NA|TRBV5-6|TRBJ2-1
CASSLQDHYNEQFF
TGTGCCAGCAGCTTACAGGACCACTACAATGAGCAGTTCTTC
>NA|NA|TRBV5-1|TRBJ2-7
CASSGGWVTPYEQYF
TGCGCCAGCAGCGGCGGTTGGGTCACCCCCTACGAGCAGTACTTC
>NA|NA|TRBV20-1|TRBJ1-2
CSASDGYGYTF
TGCAGTGCTAGCGATGGGTATGGCTACACCTTC
>NA|NA|TRBV11-2|TRBJ2-1
CASSLLSRSSYNEQFF
TGTGCCAGCAGCTTGTTAAGCAGAAGCTCCTACAATGAGCAGTTCTTC
>NA|NA|TRBV2|TRBJ1-4
CASRSGAWEKLFF
TGTGCCAGCAGGTCAGGGGCTTGGGAAAAACTGTTTTTT
>NA|NA|TRBV7-3|TRBJ2-2
CASSARGGTGELFF
TGTGCCAGCAGCGCTAGGGGGGGAACCGGGGAGCTGTTTTTT
>NA|NA|TRBV7-8|TRBJ2-1
CASSLVGSMREQFF
TGTGCCAGCAGCTTAGTTGGCTCGATGAGGGAGCAGTTCTTC
>NA|NA|TRBV9|TRBJ2-3
CASSVRVTASTDTQYF
TGTGCCAGCAGCGTTCGCGTTACGGCTAGCACAGATACGCAGTATTTT
>NA|NA|TRBV30|TRBJ1-5
CAWSVPGVSNQPQHF
TGTGCCTGGAGTGTACCAGGAGTTAGCAATCAGCCCCAGCATTTT
>few|TRBD1|TRBV5-6|TRBJ1-4
CASSYRGWGEKLFF
TGTGCCAGCAGCTACAGGGGTTGGGGTGAAAAACTGTTTTTT
>NA|NA|TRBV7-2|TRBJ2-7
CASSLTSNHEQYF
TGTGCCAGCAGCTTAACTTCGAACCACGAGCAGTACTTC
>once|NA|TRBV9|TRBJ2-1
CASSAIPSLNEQFF
TGTGCCAGCAGCGCGATTCCCTCTCTCAATGAGCAGTTCTTC
>NA|NA|TRBV2|TRBJ2-3
CASSEARLGNTDTQYF
TGTGCCAGCAGTGAAGCGCGGCTCGGGAACACAGATACGCAGTATTTT
>NA|NA|TRBV28|TRBJ1-3
CASSPLGGNTIYF
TGTGCCAGCAGTCCCCTCGGTGGAAACACCATATATTTT
>NA|TRBD1|TRBV19|TRBJ2-6
CASIGQGAGANVLTF
TGTGCCAGTATAGGACAGGGAGCTGGGGCCAACGTCCTGACTTTC
>once|NA|TRBV18|TRBJ2-7
CASSPPAKGMDEQYF
TGTGCCAGCTCACCACCGGCAAAGGGCATGGACGAGCAGTACTTC
>NA|NA|TRBV18|TRBJ2-5
CASSPLGVGGETQYF
TGTGCCAGCTCACCCTTAGGGGTCGGAGGAGAGACCCAGTACTTC
>NA|TRBD2|TRBV6-5|TRBJ2-7
CASSYSGLAGGGEQYF
TGTGCCAGCAGTTACTCCGGACTAGCGGGAGGAGGCGAGCAGTACTTC
>NA|NA|TRBV27|TRBJ1-2
CASSAYGGSYGYTF
TGTGCCAGCAGCGCCTACGGCGGGAGTTATGGCTACACCTTC
>few|TRBD2|TRBV18|TRBJ2-7
CASSPSLAGNYEQYF
TGTGCCAGCTCACCTTCCCTAGCGGGAAACTACGAGCAGTACTTC
>NA|NA|TRBV28|TRBJ1-2
CASSLLQDYGYTF
TGTGCCAGCAGTTTATTGCAGGACTATGGCTACACCTTC
>NA|NA|TRBV27|TRBJ1-1
CASSPDFRDTEAFF
TGTGCCAGCAGTCCTGATTTTAGGGACACTGAAGCTTTCTTT
>NA|NA|TRBV6-5|TRBJ2-3
CASSYSLGPLLDTQYF
TGTGCCAGCAGTTACTCTTTAGGACCCTTGTTGGATACGCAGTATTTT
>NA|NA|TRBV29-1|TRBJ1-1
CSVGSLLMNTEAFF
TGCAGCGTTGGGTCGCTATTAATGAACACTGAAGCTTTCTTT
>NA|TRBD1|TRBV10-3|TRBJ2-7
CAIRPTGSYEQYF
TGTGCCATCAGACCGACAGGGAGCTACGAGCAGTACTTC
>NA|NA|TRBV2|TRBJ2-3
CASSPNTIWFTDF
TGTGCCAGCAGTCCCAATACTATTTGGTTTACGGATTTT
>NA|NA|TRBV11-3|TRBJ2-1
CASSLDSEEEQFF
TGTGCCAGCAGCTTAGACTCGGAAGAAGAGCAGTTCTTC
>NA|NA|TRBV30|TRBJ1-1
CAWSALNMNTEAFF
TGTGCCTGGAGTGCTCTTAATATGAACACTGAAGCTTTCTTT
>NA|TRBD2|TRBV7-9|TRBJ2-2
CASSHRTSGRWNTGELFF
TGTGCCAGCAGCCACCGGACTAGCGGGAGATGGAACACCGGGGAGCTGTTTTTT
>NA|TRBD1|TRBV6-5|TRBJ1-4
CASSWDRGREKLFF
TGTGCCAGCAGCTGGGACAGGGGACGCGAAAAACTGTTTTTT
>NA|TRBD2|TRBV27|TRBJ2-3
CASSSIPKTSERTDTQYF
TGTGCCAGCAGTTCCATACCTAAAACTAGCGAACGCACAGATACGCAGTATTTT
>NA|NA|TRBV7-8|TRBJ2-3
CASSPLGSPRTDTQYF
TGTGCCAGCAGCCCGCTCGGGAGCCCGCGCACAGATACGCAGTATTTT